This is a list of T cell receptor beta chains from one sample in a study of Ad26.COV2.S vaccination and SARS-CoV-2 variants. The protocol was immunoSEQ multiplex PCR, while the TCRdb copy is restricted to in-frame clones and leaves out a portion. The data show roughly 700,000 clones, with around 90% seen just once and around 1.5% held by the top ten. Specimen: peripheral blood, collected in a trial of Ad26.COV2.S vaccine versus placebo. The receptors were sampled from a person between 18 and 60 years old who received the Ad26.COV2.S COVID-19 vaccine or a placebo. The CDR3 runs from the conserved cysteine through the conserved F or W. Rows give clone size only sometimes, using once, few, many, or a class for an expanded clone.

TRBV11-2 | - | CASSLEGEAFF
TRBV6-6 | - | CASSRPTGAGANVLTF
TRBV28 | once | CASRPGRNQPQHF
TRBV9 | - | CASSVDFSNSPLHF
TRBV11-2 | - | CASSQEGTFTQETQYF
TRBV2 | - | CASSVPDTQYF
TRBV6-5 | - | CASQKFSSDTQYF
TRBV6-6 | - | CAAITSGTAPGELFF
TRBV9 | - | CASSPLSGAYYEQYF
TRBV7-6 | - | CASSPAASSYEQYF
TRBV11-2 | - | CASRPAGTNYNEQFF
TRBV5-1 | - | CASSLERGDEKLFF
TRBV13 | - | CASSVDREETQYF
TRBV5-8 | - | CASSLLQGDQPQHF
TRBV7-2 | - | CASSQQGQRNTEAFF